This is a list of T cell receptor beta chains from one sample in a study of OX40 agonist ivuxolimab in advanced cancers. Assay used: immunoSEQ multiplex PCR; TCRdb lists only in-frame clones, some missing. This sample carries tens of thousands of clones, approximately 80% of them seen once, and the ten largest clones take under 6%. The sample was CD4+ or CD8+ T cells sorted from blood, taken in a trial of the OX40 agonist ivuxolimab. The receptors shown here come from an adult with an advanced solid tumor such as melanoma, head and neck, liver or kidney cancer. Each CDR3 is given with its conserved first and last residue. The D gene is left open where the match is weak. Clone size, where shown, is once, few, many, or a class for clones that have expanded.

j_call | clone_size | v_call | d_call | cdr3_nt | cdr3_aa
TRBJ2-3 | once | TRBV28 | TRBD2 | TGTGCCAGCAGCCTGGCTAGCGGGGGGGGATATACGCAGTATTTT | CASSLASGGGYTQYF
TRBJ2-5 | - | TRBV20-1 | - | TGCAGTGCTAGAGTCCCCCCTACCCAGTACTTC | CSARVPPTQYF
TRBJ2-5 | few | TRBV6-1 | - | TGTGCCACGAAGTGGGGGACCAACCAAGAGACCCAGTACTTC | CATKWGTNQETQYF
TRBJ2-5 | - | TRBV5-1 | - | TGCGCCAGCAGCTTCGGGGGCGGGGGACAAGAGACCCAGTACTTC | CASSFGGGGQETQYF
TRBJ1-2 | few | TRBV29-1 | - | TGCAGCGTTGAAGATCTGGCAGGGCACTATGGCTACACCTTC | CSVEDLAGHYGYTF
TRBJ2-4 | - | TRBV7-9 | - | TGTGCCAGCAGCCCCCCCCAACGAATAGCCAAAAACATTCAGTACTTC | CASSPPQRIAKNIQYF
TRBJ2-5 | - | TRBV10-3 | TRBD2 | TGTGCCATCAGCAACTTGGGGGGGAGTGAGACCCAGTACTTC | CAISNLGGSETQYF
TRBJ1-2 | once | TRBV5-6 | - | TGTGCCAGCAGCTTAGACGGTGAACATGGCTACACCTTC | CASSLDGEHGYTF
TRBJ2-3 | - | TRBV4-1 | TRBD2 | TGCGCCAGCAGCCAAGATGAGACCACTTGGACTAGCGGGAGAACAGATACGCAGTATTTT | CASSQDETTWTSGRTDTQYF
TRBJ2-5 | - | TRBV27 | - | TGTGCCAGCAGTATCAGGAGTTCAATCCAAGAGACCCAGTACTTC | CASSIRSSIQETQYF
TRBJ2-7 | - | TRBV4-3 | TRBD1 | TGCGCCAGCAGCCAAGAACAGGGGATCGGCTACGAGCAGTACTTC | CASSQEQGIGYEQYF
TRBJ2-5 | - | TRBV5-1 | - | TGCGCCAGCAGCCCCTGGTGGCCCCAGGAGACCCAGTACTTC | CASSPWWPQETQYF
TRBJ2-2 | - | TRBV5-4 | TRBD2 | TGTGCCAGCAGTAGAGCGGGGGGGGCGAACACCGGGGAGCTGTTTTTT | CASSRAGGANTGELFF
TRBJ2-1 | - | TRBV4-3 | - | TGCGCCAGCAGCCAAGACCGAGGCAGAGCCTACAATGAGCAGTTCTTC | CASSQDRGRAYNEQFF
TRBJ2-3 | - | TRBV7-2 | - | TGTGCCAGCAGCTTGAACGGACCCACAGATACGCAGTATTTT | CASSLNGPTDTQYF
TRBJ1-3 | - | TRBV28 | - | TGTGCCAGCACTCCCTCACGGGCTCACACCATATATTTT | CASTPSRAHTIYF
TRBJ1-1 | - | TRBV25-1 | - | TGTGCCAGCAGTGATCGGGATTCGCCTGAAGCTTTCTTT | CASSDRDSPEAFF
TRBJ2-7 | - | TRBV5-6 | TRBD1 | TGTGCCAGCAGCTTGGTGGGGACAGGCTACGAGCAGTACTTC | CASSLVGTGYEQYF
TRBJ2-7 | - | TRBV18 | - | TGTGCCAGCTCACCGTCTGCAGGCCCCTACGAGCAGTACTTC | CASSPSAGPYEQYF
TRBJ2-3 | - | TRBV5-1 | TRBD1 | TGCGCCAGCAGCTTGGCTCGGACAGGGACACGCACAGATACGCAGTATTTT | CASSLARTGTRTDTQYF
TRBJ2-2 | - | TRBV7-3 | - | TGTGCCAGCAGCTTAAGACCAGGGTTAAGTACCGGGGAGCTGTTTTTT | CASSLRPGLSTGELFF
TRBJ1-1 | - | TRBV4-1 | TRBD1 | TGCGCCAGCAGGATCCCAGGGGGTATGAACACTGAAGCTTTCTTT | CASRIPGGMNTEAFF
TRBJ2-5 | - | TRBV7-8 | - | TGTGCCAGCAGCTTAGGTTCAGGTACCCAGTACTTC | CASSLGSGTQYF
TRBJ1-2 | - | TRBV19 | TRBD1 | TGTGCCAGTACCCGAGACAGGGGGCGTTATGGCTACACCTTC | CASTRDRGRYGYTF
TRBJ2-1 | - | TRBV7-8 | - | TGTGCCAGCAGTCCGAGCGTGGGGGGCACCGTCCATGAGCAGTTCTTC | CASSPSVGGTVHEQFF
TRBJ2-5 | - | TRBV6-6 | - | TGTGCCAGTAGCGTAGCTCGGTTGGAGACCCAGTACTTC | CASSVARLETQYF
TRBJ2-3 | - | TRBV4-2 | - | TGTGCCAGCAGCCAAGATGTAGCTCAAACTAGCACAGATACGCAGTATTTT | CASSQDVAQTSTDTQYF
TRBJ2-6 | - | TRBV7-9 | - | TGTGCCAGCAGCTTAACAAGTGGGGCCAACGTCCTGACTTTC | CASSLTSGANVLTF
TRBJ2-2 | - | TRBV5-1 | - | TGCGCCAGCAGCTTGGCCGCCAGGGGATCCGGGGAGCTGTTTTTT | CASSLAARGSGELFF
TRBJ2-2 | - | TRBV5-1 | - | TGCGCCAGCAATGAGGGAGGCACCGGGGAGCTGTTTTTT | CASNEGGTGELFF
TRBJ2-7 | medium-sized | TRBV15 | - | TGTGCCACCAGCAGAGAGATTGGGTGGGAGCAGTACTTC | CATSREIGWEQYF
TRBJ2-2 | - | TRBV6-5 | - | TGTGCCAGCAGTTACTCGTCGGGAGACACCGGGGAGCTGTTTTTT | CASSYSSGDTGELFF
TRBJ1-1 | - | TRBV2 | - | TGTGCCAGCAGCGAAGGAGGGGCTAACATGAACACTGAAGCTTTCTTT | CASSEGGANMNTEAFF
TRBJ2-1 | once | TRBV9 | TRBD2 | TGTGCCAGCAGCGTAGTCGGGAGGGCCATCAATGAGCAGTTCTTC | CASSVVGRAINEQFF
TRBJ2-6 | - | TRBV2 | - | TGTGCCAGACCGGTTCTTCGGTCTGGGGCCAACGTCCTGACTTTC | CARPVLRSGANVLTF
TRBJ2-1 | - | TRBV4-2 | TRBD2 | TGTGCCAGCAGCCAAGATCCGCGGGGGGGCGGAAACAATGAGCAGTTCTTC | CASSQDPRGGGNNEQFF
TRBJ1-4 | - | TRBV4-1 | TRBD1 | TGCGCCAGCAGCCAAGGGGCGGGACAGAATGAAAAACTGTTTTTT | CASSQGAGQNEKLFF
TRBJ1-4 | - | TRBV5-1 | - | TGCGCCAGCAGCTTGAGGGCTAATGAAAAACTGTTTTTT | CASSLRANEKLFF
TRBJ1-2 | - | TRBV27 | TRBD1 | TGTGCCAGCAGTTTACGAGGGGGCCTTGTCTATGGCTACACCTTC | CASSLRGGLVYGYTF
TRBJ2-5 | - | TRBV7-9 | - | TGTGCCAGCAGCAGTAGGACTCCAAAGGGGGCCCAGTACTTC | CASSSRTPKGAQYF
TRBJ2-3 | - | TRBV10-1 | - | TGCGCCAGCAGTGGAGGGGGAGGCACAGATACGCAGTATTTT | CASSGGGGTDTQYF
TRBJ2-3 | few | TRBV29-1 | - | TGCAGCGTTGAGATTCCAGTTGCAGATACGCAGTATTTT | CSVEIPVADTQYF
TRBJ2-1 | - | TRBV11-2 | TRBD1 | TGTGCCAGCAGCTTAGATTGGGACAGACCCTACAATGAGCAGTTCTTC | CASSLDWDRPYNEQFF
TRBJ2-3 | - | TRBV6-6 | - | TGTGCCAGCAGGTCGGGGTATACGCAGTATTTT | CASRSGYTQYF
TRBJ1-1 | - | TRBV19 | TRBD1 | TGTGCCAGTAGTTCGCAGGGGACAGCCACTGAAGCTTTCTTT | CASSSQGTATEAFF
TRBJ2-1 | - | TRBV27 | TRBD2 | TGTGCCAGCAGTCTGCGGACTAGCGGGAGGGCCAATGAGCAGTTCTTC | CASSLRTSGRANEQFF
TRBJ1-2 | - | TRBV7-2 | - | TGTGCCAGCAGCTTATCAGTTAACTATGGCTACACCTTC | CASSLSVNYGYTF
TRBJ2-7 | - | TRBV6-5 | - | TGTGCCAGCAGCGATCAGGGTGGAAAGCTTTACGAGCAGTACTTC | CASSDQGGKLYEQYF